These 16 T cell receptor beta chains originate from one sample sequenced in a study of blood T cell repertoires in COVID-19. Sequenced by immunoSEQ multiplex PCR; TCRdb stores in-frame clones only, minus some. Of under 500,000 clones in the sample, more than 80% were seen once. Material for sequencing was PBMCs or T cells enriched from blood (not recorded which). These receptors all stem from a young man who had recovered from COVID-19.

The chain employs TRBV12-3 or TRBV12-4 and TRBJ1-1, with D maybe TRBD1 (5 bases). Trimming stripped 2 bases from V and 10 bases from J, with 14 bases between. CDR3 length: 13 residues. The CDR3 DNA reads as TGTGCCAGCAGTTTATCCCAGGGTGGTGTAGCTTTCTTT. This encodes CASSLSQGGVAFF.

The CDR3 sequence: CASSLGQANGNTIYF. CDR3 coding DNA: TGTGCCAGCAGCTTAGGCCAGGCAAATGGAAACACCATATATTTT. The chain couples TRBV13 to TRBJ1-3; D is ambiguous. CDR1 is PRHDT and CDR2 is FYEKMQ in the germline V gene (reference sequence). Trimming took 0 bases from V and 3 from J, leaving 9 bases between them. The CDR3 contains 15 residues.

The chain joins TRBV7-9 to TRBJ1-1; D perhaps matches TRBD1 (6 bases). The length of the CDR3 is 11 residues. The germline CDR1 and CDR2 sequences are SEHNR and FQNEAQ (reference sequence). Deletions cut 4 bases from V and 11 bases from J, with 11 bases between. The CDR3 region is CASSSRDNAFF. CDR3 bases: TGTGCCAGCAGCTCCCGGGACAATGCTTTCTTT.

V is TRBV7-3 and J is TRBJ1-1; D unresolved. The CDR3 length is 14 residues. Per germline, CDR1 SGHTA and CDR2 FQGTGA. V lost 4 bases, J lost 4 bases, and 13 bases lay in between. The CDR3 nucleotides are TGTGCCAGCAGCTCTAGATCGATCGGCACTGAAGCTTTCTTT. Protein sequence: CASSSRSIGTEAFF.

CDR3 DNA: TGTGCCACCAGCAGAGTCAAGACTAGCGGGTTCAATGAGCAGTTCTTC. Translating gives CATSRVKTSGFNEQFF. The chain recombines TRBV15 with TRBJ2-1; 10 bases agree with TRBD2. This CDR3 region has 16 residues. V trimming: 1 base; J trimming: 6 bases; junction bases outside the gene matches: 6. Germline assignment: CDR1 LNHNV and CDR2 YYDKDF (reference sequence).

The J gene is TRBJ2-5, the V gene TRBV7-9, with a weak D call TRBD1 (5 bases). The CDR3 runs 15 residues. The V end lost 1 base, the J end lost 0 bases, and 9 bases lay between the germline ends. Germline-derived CDR1 and CDR2 are SEHNR and FQNEAQ (reference sequence). CDR3 region: CASSLGTLYQETQYF. CDR3 coding DNA: TGTGCCAGCAGCTTAGGGACACTGTACCAAGAGACCCAGTACTTC.

V is TRBV15 and J is TRBJ2-7, with D possibly being TRBD1 (6 bases). Germline values: CDR1 LNHNV, CDR2 YYDKDF (reference sequence). The CDR3 extends over 15 amino acids. Trimming shortened V by 2 bases and J by 6 bases, and 17 bases separated the two germline ends. The CDR3 sequence: CATSRPDRIKVEQYF. The CDR3 DNA reads as TGTGCCACCAGCAGACCTGACAGGATAAAGGTCGAGCAGTACTTC.

The chain combines TRBV5-4 with TRBJ2-1; TRBD2 is a possible D gene (5 bases). The CDR3 loop spans 15 amino acids. V was pared by 4 bases and J by 0 bases, with 11 bases between. Germline CDR1 is SGHNT and CDR2 is YYREEE (reference sequence). The DNA for the CDR3 is TGTGCCAGCAGCCAGCCTGGGAGCTCCTACAATGAGCAGTTCTTC. Amino acid sequence: CASSQPGSSYNEQFF.

The rearrangement joins TRBV3-1 (or the pseudogene TRBV3-2) to TRBJ1-5, with 9 bases aligning to TRBD1. The CDR3 covers 16 residues. Germline loops: CDR1 LGHDT, CDR2 YNNKEL (reference sequence). The trim removed 3 bases at V and 7 bases at J, leaving 10 bases unmatched. The CDR3: CASSQTSTGGGQPQHF. CDR3 nucleotides: TGTGCCAGCAGCCAGACGTCCACAGGGGGCGGGCAGCCCCAGCATTTT.

The chain recombines TRBV5-1 with TRBJ1-6; TRBD1 agrees at 9 bases. V dropped 0 bases and J dropped 8; count of bases not matched to a gene: 3. Per germline, CDR1 SGHRS and CDR2 YFSETQ. The CDR3 is made up of 15 amino acids. CDR3 protein: CASSLVGQGDSPLHF. The CDR3 region has the DNA TGCGCCAGCAGCTTGGTGGGACAGGGCGATTCACCCCTCCACTTT. Complete variable domain (other parts from reference TRBV5-1 and TRBJ1-6): KAGVTQTPRYLIKTRGQQVTLSCSPISGHRSVSWYQQTPGQGLQFLFEYFSETQRNKGNFPGRFSGRQFSNSRSEMNVSTLELGDSALYLCASSLVGQGDSPLHFGNGTRLTVT.

The CDR3 sequence is CASSFRSGDTQYF. The CDR3 DNA follows: TGTGCCAGCAGTTTCCGTAGCGGGGATACGCAGTATTTT. The V call is TRBV12-3 or TRBV12-4, the J call TRBJ2-3, with 7 bases aligning to TRBD2. CDR3 length equals 13 residues. Unmatched junction bases numbered 3, after V lost 3 bases and J lost 6 bases.

This chain uses TRBV28 with TRBJ1-2; D is possibly TRBD1 (5 bases). This CDR3 region has 15 residues. CDR1 is MDHEN and CDR2 is SYDVKM in the germline V gene. V was cut by 6 bases and J by 3 bases, with 17 bases left in between. The CDR3 is CASSPSGAVYYGYTF. The DNA for the CDR3 is TGTGCCAGCAGCCCAAGTGGGGCAGTCTACTATGGCTACACCTTC.

This chain connects TRBV7-2 to TRBJ1-2, with D possibly matching TRBD1 (6 bases). The germline gives CDR1 SGHTA, CDR2 FQGNSA. This CDR3 region has 15 residues. The V end was cut by 1 base, the J end by 5 bases, with 14 bases between. CDR3 sequence: CASSLVAGVDYGYTF. The CDR3, as DNA: TGTGCCAGCAGCTTAGTCGCAGGGGTGGATTATGGCTACACCTTC.

This clone was counted a few times. The chain couples TRBV6-5 to TRBJ1-5; 7 bases are a match to TRBD1. Germline loops: CDR1 MNHEY, CDR2 SVGAGI. Trimming removed 0 bases from V and 4 bases from J; junction bases left unmatched: 3. CDR3 size: 15 residues. The CDR3 spells CASSYSGQINQPQHF. CDR3 coding DNA: TGTGCCAGCAGTTACTCGGGACAGATAAATCAGCCCCAGCATTTT.

The chain combines TRBV25-1 with TRBJ2-7; D is possibly TRBD2 (6 bases). Trimming stripped 3 bases from V and 2 bases from J, with 11 bases between. The CDR3 covers 14 residues. Germline loops: CDR1 MGHDK, CDR2 SYGVNS. CDR3 loop: CASSEEGPTYEQYF. CDR3 coding DNA: TGTGCCAGCAGTGAGGAGGGACCGACCTACGAGCAGTACTTC.

The chain is built from TRBV18 and TRBJ2-7, with D unclear. The V end lost 4 bases, the J end lost 2 bases, and 12 bases lay between the germline ends. Germline CDR1 KGHSH, CDR2 LQKENI. The CDR3 consists of 14 residues. The DNA for the CDR3 is TGTGCCAGCTCACTATCCGGGTCCACCTACGAGCAGTACTTC. Translated, it gives CASSLSGSTYEQYF.